A single sample gave rise to the 2 T cell receptor beta chains below, sequenced in a study of blood T cells in healthy people across ages. Alongside a J-beta primer mix, a sample-barcoded 5' primer served in a second PCR lasting roughly 6 to 11 cycles. TCRdb used MiXCR to reprocess the 5' RACE reads, holding one entry per CDR3 protein. The sample includes approximately 900,000 distinct CDR3 sequences, 48% of them seen just once. Sequenced material: blood. The source is a man aged 25-40 years in good health.

The rearrangement uses TRBV15 and TRBJ2-5, with TRBD1 matching 7 bases. The CDR3 length is 14 residues. CDR1 and CDR2 from the germline V gene are LNHNV and YYDKDF (reference sequence). Trimming at V came to 6 bases and at J to 5 bases, leaving 9 bases not matched to a gene. CDR3 DNA sequence: TGTGCCACCAGTTCAGGGGGAATCAGGGAGACCCAGTACTTC. Protein product: CATSSGGIRETQYF.

The chain couples TRBV20-1 to TRBJ2-7; possibly TRBD1 for D (5 bases). Germline lookup yields CDR1 DFQATT and CDR2 SNEGSKA (reference sequence). This CDR3 comprises 14 residues. Trimming took 6 bases from V and 3 from J, leaving 18 bases between them. The CDR3 DNA reads TGCAGTGCCGACCGCGGCAGGGTGGACTACGAGCAGTACTTC. Translation gives CSADRGRVDYEQYF.